The 10 T cell receptor beta chains listed next were all sequenced from one sample in a study of cytomegalovirus exposure and HLA in healthy donors. 60 Vbeta and 13 Jbeta primers were used in PCR. The assay was immunoSEQ multiplex PCR, and TCRdb's table has in-frame clones only and misses some. The sample carries about 140,000 clones, just under 90% recorded once. Sequencing was done on a sample of PBMCs. These receptors were collected from a woman aged 30 to 39 in good health and CMV-seronegative.

The V and J genes are TRBV5-1 and TRBJ2-5; D is uncertain. V lost 2 bases and J 0 bases, leaving 2 bases between the germline ends. CDR3 size: 12 residues. Germline CDR1 and CDR2: SGHRS and YFSETQ. CDR3 DNA sequence: TGCGCCAGCAGCTTCTACCAAGAGACCCAGTACTTC. Amino acid sequence: CASSFYQETQYF.

This chain links TRBV28 with TRBJ2-3, with 11 positions matching TRBD1. After removal of 5 bases from V and 6 bases from J, the junction contained 1 base not matched to a gene. The CDR3 is made up of 13 amino acids. Germline CDR1 is MDHEN and CDR2 is SYDVKM. The CDR3 is CASSRTGGDTQYF. The DNA for the CDR3 is TGTGCCAGCAGTCGGACAGGGGGCGATACGCAGTATTTT.

The chain combines TRBV28 with TRBJ2-7; D is perhaps TRBD2 (5 bases). Germline CDR1 reads MDHEN; CDR2 reads SYDVKM. The germline V and J ends were trimmed by 6 bases and 3 bases, with 6 bases remaining between them. This CDR3 is built from 11 residues. The CDR3 sequence: CASSRDYEQYF. The CDR3 coding sequence is TGTGCCAGCAGCCGGGACTACGAGCAGTACTTC.

This clone has only one observation. V is TRBV11-3 and J is TRBJ2-1; D is unresolved. Trimming pared 1 base from V and 4 bases from J, leaving 5 bases between. The CDR3 has 13 amino acids. Looked up from germline, CDR1 is SGHNT and CDR2 is YENEEA. CDR3 sequence (DNA): TGTGCCAGCAGCTTAGGTCAGTACAATGAGCAGTTCTTC. Translating it yields CASSLGQYNEQFF.

This clone was picked up a small number of times. This rearrangement joins TRBV7-2 to TRBJ1-1; D not certain. V shed 1 base and J shed 4 bases, with 16 bases lying between them. The CDR3 has 16 residues. The V gene's germline CDR1 is SGHTA and CDR2 FQGNSA. CDR3 protein: CASSLGHGPWATEAFF. DNA for the CDR3: TGTGCCAGCAGCTTAGGACACGGCCCCTGGGCCACTGAAGCTTTCTTT. Full variable domain (outside the CDR3, taken from reference TRBV7-2 and TRBJ1-1): GAGVSQSPSNKVTEKGKDVELRCDPISGHTALYWYRQSLGQGLEFLIYFQGNSAPDKSGLPSDRFSAERTGGSVSTLTIQRTQQEDSAVYLCASSLGHGPWATEAFFGQGTRLTVV.

This sequence joins TRBV2 and TRBJ2-4, with 10 bases identical to TRBD2. Trimming took 4 bases from V and 8 from J; bases not matched to a gene: 5. Germline V CDR1 and CDR2: SNHLY, FYNNEI. The CDR3 is 14 amino acids. CDR3 bases: TGTGCCAGCAGTGGAAGCGGGGGGGCATACATTCAGTACTTC. Its translation is CASSGSGGAYIQYF.

The rearrangement joins TRBV6-1 to TRBJ1-1; D perhaps matches TRBD1 (6 bases). This CDR3 is built from 15 residues. V lost 5 bases, J lost 0 bases, and 13 bases lay in between. CDR1 is MNHNS, CDR2 SASEGT, per germline. This CDR3 reads CASSPRQEMNTEAFF. In DNA, the CDR3 is TGTGCCAGCAGTCCCCGACAGGAGATGAACACTGAAGCTTTCTTT.

The chain joins TRBV10-3 to TRBJ2-2, with 7 positions matching TRBD1. This CDR3 spans 14 amino acids. CDR1 and CDR2 from the germline V gene are ENHRY and SYGVKD. V lost 10 bases and J lost 2; bases outside the gene matches: 7. The CDR3 DNA sequence: TGTGCCACGCAACAGGGGCCTAACACCGGGGAGCTGTTTTTT. This gives the protein CATQQGPNTGELFF.

The chain combines TRBV5-4 with TRBJ1-3; D not certain. This CDR3 is built from 15 residues. V lost 4 bases and J 3 bases, leaving 14 bases between the germline ends. CDR1 is SGHNT, CDR2 YYREEE, per germline (reference sequence). The CDR3, as DNA: TGTGCCAGCAGCGCTGATCCCGGCGGTGGAAACACCATATATTTT. This translates into CASSADPGGGNTIYF.

The rearrangement joins TRBV27 to TRBJ2-1, with TRBD2 matching over 8 bases. The germline V gene has CDR1 MNHEY and CDR2 SMNVEV (reference sequence). Trimming cost V 2 bases and J 9 bases; bases outside gene matches: 9. The CDR3 loop spans 15 amino acids. DNA of the CDR3: TGTGCCAGCAGTTTAGAACTAGCGGAAGGCGGTGAGCAGTTCTTC. Translating it yields CASSLELAEGGEQFF.